This T cell receptor beta chain was recovered during a study of control samples from healthy donors and cancer patients. Looked up from germline, CDR1 is ENHRY and CDR2 is SYGVKD. This CDR3 is built from 15 residues. Trimming cost V 4 bases and J 8 bases; bases outside gene matches: 10. Libraries were prepared by immunoSEQ multiplex PCR; TCRdb keeps only in-frame clonotypes and omits some of them. The repertoire holds about 130,000 clones, around 94% seen once, with approximately 0.57% in the top ten. This clone has only a few counts. Sequenced material: PBMCs. This sequence originates from a man older than 75 with head and neck cancer. V and J are TRBV10-3 and TRBJ1-2; TRBD1 matches 10 bases. CDR3 loop: CAISGTGGDRRGYTF. The CDR3 DNA sequence: TGTGCCATCAGTGGGACAGGGGGGGACCGCAGGGGCTACACCTTC.